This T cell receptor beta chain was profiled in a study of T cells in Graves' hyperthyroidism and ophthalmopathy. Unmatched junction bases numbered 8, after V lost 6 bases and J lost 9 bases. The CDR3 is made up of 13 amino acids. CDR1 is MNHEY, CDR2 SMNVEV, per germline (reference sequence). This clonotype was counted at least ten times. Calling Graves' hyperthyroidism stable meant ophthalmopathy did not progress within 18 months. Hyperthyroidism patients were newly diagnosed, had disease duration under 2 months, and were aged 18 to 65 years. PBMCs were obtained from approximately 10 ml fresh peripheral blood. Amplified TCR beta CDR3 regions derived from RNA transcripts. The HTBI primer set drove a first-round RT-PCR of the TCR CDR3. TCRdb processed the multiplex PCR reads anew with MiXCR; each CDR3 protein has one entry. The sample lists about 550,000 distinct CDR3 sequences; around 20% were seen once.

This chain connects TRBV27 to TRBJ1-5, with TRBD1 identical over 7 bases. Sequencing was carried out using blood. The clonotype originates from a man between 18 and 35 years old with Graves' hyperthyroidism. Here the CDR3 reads CASSSQGDRPQHF. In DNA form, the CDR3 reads TGTGCCAGCAGCAGCCAGGGGGATCGGCCCCAGCATTTT.